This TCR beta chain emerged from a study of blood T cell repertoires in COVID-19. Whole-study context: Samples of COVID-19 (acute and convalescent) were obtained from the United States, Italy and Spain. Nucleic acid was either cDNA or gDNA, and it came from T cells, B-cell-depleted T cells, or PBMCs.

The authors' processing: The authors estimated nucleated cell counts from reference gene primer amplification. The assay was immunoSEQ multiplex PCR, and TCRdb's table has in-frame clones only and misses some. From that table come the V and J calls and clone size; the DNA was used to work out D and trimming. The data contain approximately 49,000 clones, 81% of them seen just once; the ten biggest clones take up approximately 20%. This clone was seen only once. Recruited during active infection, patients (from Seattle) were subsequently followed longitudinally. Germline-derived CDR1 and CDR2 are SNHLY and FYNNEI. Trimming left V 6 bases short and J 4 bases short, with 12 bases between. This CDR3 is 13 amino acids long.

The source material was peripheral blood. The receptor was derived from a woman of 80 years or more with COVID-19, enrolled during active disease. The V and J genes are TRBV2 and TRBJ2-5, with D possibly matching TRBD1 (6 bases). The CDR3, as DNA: TGTGCCAGCAGGAGACAGGATCGAGAGACCCAGTACTTC. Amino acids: CASRRQDRETQYF.